Listed here are 18 T cell receptor beta chains from one sample, sequenced in a study of cytomegalovirus exposure and HLA in healthy donors. PCR involved 60 Vbeta and 13 Jbeta primers. Assay used: immunoSEQ multiplex PCR; TCRdb lists only in-frame clones, some missing. The sample lists 160,000 or so clones, more than 75% occurring once. Sequenced: PBMCs. The source is a man in his late teens or twenties in good health and CMV-seropositive.

In its sample, this clone was seen a few times. The CDR3 reads CASSKTSGRAFEQFF. The DNA of the CDR3 is TGTGCCAGTAGTAAGACTAGCGGGAGGGCCTTTGAGCAGTTCTTC. V and J are TRBV19 and TRBJ2-1; 14 nucleotides align to TRBD2. Unmatched junction bases numbered 5, after V lost 4 bases and J lost 9 bases. The CDR3 contains 15 residues. CDR1 and CDR2 from the germline V gene are LNHDA and SQIVND (reference sequence).

The chain uses TRBV4-2 and TRBJ2-1, with D perhaps matching TRBD2 (6 bases). Germline values: CDR1 LGHNA, CDR2 YNFKEQ. There are 17 residues in the CDR3. Trimming removed 1 base from V and 0 bases from J, with 13 bases in between. CDR3 bases: TGTGCCAGCAGCCAAGGGGCGGGGACGAGCTCCTACAATGAGCAGTTCTTC. This gives the protein CASSQGAGTSSYNEQFF.

J is TRBJ1-2 and V is TRBV7-3, with TRBD1 matching 11 bases. After removal of 3 bases from V and 6 bases from J, the junction contained 6 bases not matched to a gene. The CDR3 has 15 residues. CDR1 SGHTA and CDR2 FQGTGA come from the germline V gene. The CDR3 nucleotides read TGTGCCAGCAGCTTGGGACAGGGGGTGCAGGATGGCTACACCTTC. It is translated as CASSLGQGVQDGYTF.

The chain uses TRBV4-2 and TRBJ2-7, with D hard to call. Germline V lookup: CDR1 LGHNA, CDR2 YNFKEQ. Trimming cost V 0 bases and J 3 bases, with 9 bases left between them. This CDR3 region has 14 residues. CDR3 bases: TGTGCCAGCAGCCAAGAAGCGAGATACTACGAGCAGTACTTC. Translating gives CASSQEARYYEQYF.

This clone was counted once. The chain links TRBV7-2 to TRBJ1-5; D is perhaps TRBD1 (5 bases). The CDR3 consists of 16 residues. V was shortened by 4 bases and J by 5 bases, with 18 bases between the two germline ends. Germline loops: CDR1 SGHTA, CDR2 FQGNSA. The DNA for the CDR3 is TGTGCCAGCAGCTCGGAGGGCCCAGGGATTTATCAGCCCCAGCATTTT. Amino acid sequence: CASSSEGPGIYQPQHF.

This clone was seen a handful of times. This chain connects TRBV5-1 to TRBJ2-7, with 7 bases lining up with TRBD1. Germline V lookup: CDR1 SGHRS, CDR2 YFSETQ. Unmatched junction bases numbered 6, after V lost 0 bases and J lost 0 bases. The CDR3 length is 16 residues. The DNA of the CDR3 is TGCGCCAGCAGCTTGGACCCTCGGGACAGCTCCTACGAGCAGTACTTC. Protein sequence: CASSLDPRDSSYEQYF.

This rearrangement joins TRBV28 to TRBJ2-7; perhaps TRBD1 as D (5 bases). The V end lost 3 bases, the J end lost 0 bases, and 12 bases lay between the germline ends. Germline CDR1 is MDHEN and CDR2 is SYDVKM. CDR3 length: 15 amino acids. The CDR3 nucleotides read TGTGCCAGCAGTTTCAAGGGGTGGGGCTCCTACGAGCAGTACTTC. It translates to CASSFKGWGSYEQYF.

This clone came up once. The chain uses TRBV4-1 and TRBJ2-3, with 9 nucleotides matching TRBD2. CDR1 is MGHRA and CDR2 is YSYEKL in the germline V gene. The CDR3 is 13 amino acids. The V and J ends lost 6 bases and 12 bases, in that order; junction bases with no gene match: 10. CDR3 in amino acids: CASRASGEPSQYF. The CDR3 nucleotides are TGCGCCAGCAGGGCTAGCGGGGAACCGTCCCAGTATTTT.

The chain links TRBV30 to TRBJ2-2, with D perhaps matching TRBD2 (5 bases). The CDR3 contains 13 residues. Trimming took 0 bases from V and 5 from J, leaving 7 bases between them. CDR1 and CDR2 from the germline V gene are GTSNPN and SVGIG (reference sequence). CDR3 in DNA: TGTGCCTGGAGTGTACTAGGGACCGGGGAGCTGTTTTTT. Translated, it gives CAWSVLGTGELFF.

This clone was picked up one time. This chain uses TRBV13 with TRBJ2-1, with 7 bases fitting TRBD2. CDR3 size: 16 residues. After removal of 6 bases from V and 4 bases from J, the junction contained 12 bases not matched to a gene. Looked up from germline, CDR1 is PRHDT and CDR2 is FYEKMQ (reference sequence). CDR3 coding DNA: TGTGCCAGCAGTTTCTTTGGGGGGGGACTTTACAATGAGCAGTTCTTC. Amino acid sequence: CASSFFGGGLYNEQFF.

This clone was picked up a small number of times. The junction departs from germline at one end; a sequencing error may be responsible. The V gene is TRBV6-1, the J gene TRBJ1-2; TRBD1 is a possible D gene (6 bases). This CDR3 comprises 16 residues. Germline V gene sequence: CDR1 MNHNS, CDR2 SASEGT. CDR3 in amino acids: CASCEGYLGARDGYTF. For the CDR3, the DNA is TGTGCCAGCTGTGAAGGGTATTTGGGGGCTCGGGATGGCTACACCTTC.

V is TRBV15 and J is TRBJ2-2; 7 bases agree with TRBD2. The CDR3 is 14 amino acids. Germline V CDR1 and CDR2: LNHNV, YYDKDF (reference sequence). The V segment lost 2 bases and the J segment 3 bases; nucleotides outside the gene matches: 0. The CDR3 DNA reads as TGTGCCACCAGCAGACTAGCGGACACCGGGGAGCTGTTTTTT. Amino acid sequence: CATSRLADTGELFF. Based on the CDR3 plus reference TRBV15 and TRBJ2-2, the full variable domain is DAMVIQNPRYQVTQFGKPVTLSCSQTLNHNVMYWYQQKSSQAPKLLFHYYDKDFNNEADTPDNFQSRRPNTSFCFLDIRSPGLGDTAMYLCATSRLADTGELFFGEGSRLTVL.

The chain is built from TRBV6-5 and TRBJ1-2; a weak D match, TRBD1 (6 bases). The CDR3 totals 14 residues. CDR1 and CDR2 (germline): MNHEY, SVGAGI. V lost 4 bases, J lost 4 bases, and 13 bases lay in between. The CDR3 reads CASSLDRTIYGYTF. CDR3 sequence (DNA): TGTGCCAGCAGTTTAGACAGGACCATCTATGGCTACACCTTC.

The chain links TRBV2 to TRBJ2-3, with a weak D call TRBD1 (6 bases). CDR3 length equals 15 residues. Deletions cut 3 bases from V and 3 bases from J, with 13 bases between. Per germline, CDR1 SNHLY and CDR2 FYNNEI. CDR3: CASSDPGHVTDTQYF. The CDR3 bases are TGTGCCAGCAGTGATCCGGGACACGTTACAGATACGCAGTATTTT.

The genes are TRBV15 and TRBJ1-5; no clear D. Trimming cost V 0 bases and J 0 bases, with 6 bases left between them. The CDR3 has 15 residues. Germline CDR1 LNHNV, CDR2 YYDKDF (reference sequence). This CDR3 is CATSRERDSNQPQHF. CDR3 coding DNA: TGTGCCACCAGCAGAGAGCGAGATAGCAATCAGCCCCAGCATTTT.

In its sample, this clone was seen a few times. V and J are TRBV9 and TRBJ1-4, with 9 bases identical to TRBD1. The ends lost 4 bases at V and 7 bases at J; junction bases unmatched: 8. The CDR3 has 15 residues. The germline CDR1 and CDR2 sequences are SGDLS and YYNGEE. The CDR3 loop is CASSSTGGPTEKLFF. In nucleotides, the CDR3 is TGTGCCAGCAGCTCAACAGGGGGCCCAACTGAAAAACTGTTTTTT.

Concerning this clone itself: One end of the junction is discordant with germline, which a read error may explain. J is TRBJ1-1 and V is TRBV7-9; tentatively, D is TRBD1 (6 bases). The CDR3 contains 15 residues. Germline-derived CDR1 and CDR2 are SEHNR and FQNEAQ (reference sequence). CDR3 residues: CSSSLGQGGNTEAFF. For the CDR3, the DNA is TGTTCCAGCAGCTTAGGTCAAGGGGGAAACACTGAAGCTTTCTTT.

V and J are TRBV7-9 and TRBJ2-1; 7 nucleotides align to TRBD2. From germline, CDR1 is SEHNR and CDR2 FQNEAQ (reference sequence). J lost 6 bases, V lost 4 bases, and 0 bases had no gene match. The CDR3 is 12 residues long. CDR3 protein: CASSWGGNEQFF. Written as DNA, the CDR3 is TGTGCCAGCAGCTGGGGGGGCAATGAGCAGTTCTTC. Variable domain in full (rest from reference TRBV7-9 and TRBJ2-1): DTGVSQNPRHKITKRGQNVTFRCDPISEHNRLYWYRQTLGQGPEFLTYFQNEAQLEKSRLLSDRFSAERPKGSFSTLEIQRTEQGDSAMYLCASSWGGNEQFFGPGTRLTVL.